One sample yielded the 11 T cell receptor beta chains listed below, sequenced in a study of early T cells in non-severe SARS-CoV-2 infection. TCRdb analysed the 5' RACE reads with MiXCR anew, one entry per CDR3 protein. The table lists about 64,000 distinct CDR3 sequences, 7.5% to 9% of them singletons. The sequenced sample was whole blood, obtained at baseline. The receptor set was obtained from an adult who was a healthcare worker with PCR-confirmed SARS-CoV-2 infection or an uninfected control (not recorded which).

The V gene is TRBV5-1, the J gene TRBJ2-3; possibly TRBD1 or TRBD2 for D (5 bases each). The CDR3 length is 14 residues. The V end lost 2 bases, the J end lost 2 bases, and 9 bases lay between the germline ends. Germline V gives CDR1 SGHRS, CDR2 YFSETQ. CDR3 DNA sequence: TGCGCCAGCAGCTTCGGGGCTAACACAGATACGCAGTATTTT. Protein sequence: CASSFGANTDTQYF. Using reference TRBV5-1 and TRBJ2-3 for the parts outside the CDR3, the full variable domain is KAGVTQTPRYLIKTRGQQVTLSCSPISGHRSVSWYQQTPGQGLQFLFEYFSETQRNKGNFPGRFSGRQFSNSRSEMNVSTLELGDSALYLCASSFGANTDTQYFGPGTRLTVL.

This clonotype occurred a few times. The chain uses TRBV3-1 and TRBJ2-7; TRBD2 aligns across 11 bases. J gave up 7 bases and V 4 bases, and 21 bases lay outside the gene matches. The germline V gene encodes CDR1 LGHDT and CDR2 YNNKEL (reference sequence). CDR3 length: 19 residues. The CDR3 region is CASSPRALAGDPYLKEQYF. CDR3 nucleotides: TGTGCCAGCAGCCCCCGGGCACTAGCGGGAGACCCCTATCTAAAAGAGCAGTACTTC.

V and J are TRBV20-1 and TRBJ2-5; 8 positions match TRBD2. After removal of 8 bases from V and 4 bases from J, the junction contained 6 bases not matched to a gene. CDR1 and CDR2 (germline): DFQATT, SNEGSKA (reference sequence). This CDR3 comprises 12 residues. This chain's CDR3 is CSSGGDRETQYF. Written as DNA, the CDR3 is TGCAGTTCGGGAGGGGATAGAGAGACCCAGTACTTC.

This clonotype was picked up a small number of times. The CDR3 DNA sequence: TGTGCCAGCAGCTTAGAGGACTACACTGAAGCTTTCTTT. It is translated as CASSLEDYTEAFF. The chain recombines TRBV11-2 with TRBJ1-1; D is unresolved. CDR1 and CDR2 (germline): SGHAT, FQNNGV. The CDR3 is 13 residues long. V gave up 0 bases and J gave up 3 bases, with 5 bases separating them. The full variable domain, in which reference TRBV11-2 and TRBJ1-1 provide the parts outside the CDR3, is EAGVAQSPRYKIIEKRQSVAFWCNPISGHATLYWYQQILGQGPKLLIQFQNNGVVDDSQLPKDRFSAERLKGVDSTLKIQPAKLEDSAVYLCASSLEDYTEAFFGQGTRLTVV.

At least ten counts were recorded for this clonotype. In DNA, the CDR3 is TGCGCCAGCAGCGGAGGAGGGGCGGCAAACTCTGGAAACACCATATATTTT. Its protein product is CASSGGGAANSGNTIYF. V and J are TRBV4-1 and TRBJ1-3, with D perhaps matching TRBD1 (5 bases). This CDR3 spans 17 amino acids. V lost 5 bases to trimming and J lost 0 bases, with 17 bases between them. Germline V gives CDR1 MGHRA, CDR2 YSYEKL.

This clonotype was observed at least ten times. The CDR3 is CATSDYAGNTIYF. CDR3 coding DNA: TGTGCCACCAGTGATTATGCCGGAAACACCATATATTTT. The chain has TRBV24-1 and TRBJ1-3; D is unclear. Trimming took 2 bases from V and 4 from J, leaving 5 bases between them. The length of the CDR3 is 13 residues. Per the germline V gene, CDR1 is KGHDR and CDR2 is SFDVKD.

With regard to this clonotype: A junction end diverges from the germline sequence, so it may reflect a read error. The V and J genes are TRBV7-9 and TRBJ2-3, with a tentative D call TRBD2 (5 bases). The germline V gene has CDR1 SEHNR and CDR2 FQNEAQ (reference sequence). The CDR3 extends over 16 amino acids. For the CDR3, the DNA is TGTGCCTGCAGCTTAGCGATGGGTCCAAGCACAGATACGCAGTATTTT. Translated: CACSLAMGPSTDTQYF. The full variable domain, with the rest looked up from reference TRBV7-9 and TRBJ2-3, is DTGVSQNPRHKITKRGQNVTFRCDPISEHNRLYWYRQTLGQGPEFLTYFQNEAQLEKSRLLSDRFSAERPKGSFSTLEIQRTEQGDSAMYLCACSLAMGPSTDTQYFGPGTRLTVL.

This clonotype was recorded a few times. The chain recombines TRBV7-9 with TRBJ2-6, with unresolved D. V lost 1 base to trimming and J lost 0 bases, with 10 bases between them. Germline V CDR1 and CDR2: SEHNR, FQNEAQ (reference sequence). This CDR3 spans 17 amino acids. The CDR3, as DNA: TGTGCCAGCAGCTTAGTTGTAGGGCCCTCTGGGGCCAACGTCCTGACTTTC. This gives the protein CASSLVVGPSGANVLTF. Combining the CDR3 with reference TRBV7-9 and TRBJ2-6 gives the whole variable domain DTGVSQNPRHKITKRGQNVTFRCDPISEHNRLYWYRQTLGQGPEFLTYFQNEAQLEKSRLLSDRFSAERPKGSFSTLEIQRTEQGDSAMYLCASSLVVGPSGANVLTFGAGSRLTVL.

This clonotype was observed a handful of times. The chain recombines TRBV5-1 with TRBJ2-5, with a possible D match to TRBD1 (6 bases). This CDR3 spans 15 amino acids. V lost 3 bases and J lost 4, with 16 bases in between. CDR1 and CDR2 from the germline V gene are SGHRS and YFSETQ. The CDR3 sequence is CASSYRDKGRETQYF. The CDR3 bases are TGCGCCAGCAGCTACCGGGACAAGGGCCGAGAGACCCAGTACTTC.

This clonotype has only a few counts. The chain is built from TRBV5-1 and TRBJ2-1; 7 nucleotides match TRBD1. The V segment lost 4 bases and the J segment 7 bases; nucleotides outside the gene matches: 20. This CDR3 is 18 amino acids long. Germline CDR1 SGHRS, CDR2 YFSETQ. CDR3 residues: CASSPTVSDRVLINEQFF. The DNA for the CDR3 is TGCGCCAGCAGCCCCACCGTCAGCGACAGGGTGCTTATTAATGAGCAGTTCTTC.

This clonotype has at least ten counts. J is TRBJ2-1 and V is TRBV7-6, with D perhaps being TRBD1 or TRBD2 (6 bases each). Deletions cut 5 bases from V and 8 bases from J, with 10 bases between. CDR1 is SGHVS and CDR2 is FNYEAQ in the germline V gene. The CDR3 has 12 residues. In DNA, the CDR3 is TGTGCCAGCAGCGACAGGAGGGATGAGCAGTTCTTC. It encodes CASSDRRDEQFF.